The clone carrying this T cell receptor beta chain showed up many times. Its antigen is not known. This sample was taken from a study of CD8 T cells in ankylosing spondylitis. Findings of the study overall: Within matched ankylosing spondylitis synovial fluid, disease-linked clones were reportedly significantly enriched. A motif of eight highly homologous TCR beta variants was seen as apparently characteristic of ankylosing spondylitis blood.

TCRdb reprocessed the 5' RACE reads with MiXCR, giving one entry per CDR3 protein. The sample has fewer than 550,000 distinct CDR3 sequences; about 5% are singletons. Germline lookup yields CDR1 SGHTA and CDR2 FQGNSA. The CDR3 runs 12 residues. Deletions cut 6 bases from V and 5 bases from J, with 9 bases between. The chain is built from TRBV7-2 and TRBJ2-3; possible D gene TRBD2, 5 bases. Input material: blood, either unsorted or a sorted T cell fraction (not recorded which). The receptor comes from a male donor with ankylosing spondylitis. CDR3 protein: CASRVARDTQYF. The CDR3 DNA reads TGTGCCAGCAGAGTAGCGCGAGATACGCAGTATTTT.